The 30 T cell receptor beta chains below all came from one sample that was sequenced in a study of T-cell memory formation after mild COVID-19. TCRdb reprocessed the 5' RACE reads with MiXCR, giving one entry per CDR3 protein. Here the sample spans a few hundred thousand distinct CDR3 sequences, 20% to 25% being singletons. Material for sequencing was PBMCs or a T cell subset sorted from them (not recorded which). Every receptor here comes from a man between 18 and 35 years old who had mild COVID-19 (a few samples of this study predate the infection). Cell type and time point are not known.

This clonotype was seen many times. The genes are TRBV4-2 and TRBJ2-1; 7 bases are a match to TRBD2. The germline V gene encodes CDR1 LGHNA and CDR2 YNFKEQ. The CDR3 runs to 15 residues. V gave up 0 bases and J gave up 3 bases; unmatched junction bases: 2. The CDR3 is CASSQEAGVYNEQFF. As DNA, the CDR3 is TGTGCCAGCAGCCAAGAGGCGGGGGTCTACAATGAGCAGTTCTTC.

This clonotype has just a few counts. The chain recombines TRBV7-2 with TRBJ2-5; 7 bases fit TRBD1. This CDR3 spans 14 amino acids. V lost 6 bases and J lost 4; bases outside the gene matches: 8. Looked up from germline, CDR1 is SGHTA and CDR2 is FQGNSA. The CDR3 nucleotides are TGTGCCAGCAGTAAACAGGGGCCACCAGAGACCCAGTACTTC. It translates to CASSKQGPPETQYF.

This clonotype was observed many times. The chain uses TRBV6-4 and TRBJ2-3; 7 bases are shared with TRBD2. The length of the CDR3 is 15 residues. Germline V lookup: CDR1 MRHNA, CDR2 SNTAGT. Losses at the gene ends were 0 bases for V and 1 base for J; bases not matched to a gene: 1. The CDR3 protein is CASSDSSGGTDTQYF. In nucleotides, the CDR3 is TGTGCCAGCAGTGACTCGAGCGGGGGCACAGATACGCAGTATTTT.

The chain employs TRBV6-6 and TRBJ1-5, with 7 nucleotides matching TRBD1. The V gene end was trimmed by 0 bases and the J gene end by 8 bases; junction bases not matched to a gene: 7. This CDR3 is built from 15 residues. From germline, CDR1 is MNHNY and CDR2 SVGAGI (reference sequence). The CDR3 sequence is CASSYSVQGTEPQHF. The CDR3 DNA sequence: TGTGCCAGCAGTTACTCGGTACAGGGGACCGAGCCCCAGCATTTT.

This clonotype was counted a few times. CDR3 DNA: TGTGCCAGCAGCTTAGGAGCGGGGGCCGTGACCACCGGGGAGCTGTTTTTT. Translating gives CASSLGAGAVTTGELFF. The gene calls are TRBV7-6 and TRBJ2-2, with 8 bases fitting TRBD2. The CDR3 length is 17 residues. After removal of 1 base from V and 4 bases from J, the junction contained 8 bases not matched to a gene. Germline V gives CDR1 SGHVS, CDR2 FNYEAQ.

V is TRBV24-1 and J is TRBJ1-1; D unclear. Deletions cut 9 bases from V and 3 bases from J, with 10 bases between. There are 12 residues in the CDR3. CDR1 and CDR2 from the germline V gene are KGHDR and SFDVKD. Here the CDR3 DNA reads TGTGCCACCGCCCAGTCGGACACTGAAGCTTTCTTT. Translation: CATAQSDTEAFF.

This clonotype was found a few times. V is TRBV7-2 and J is TRBJ2-3; 14 nucleotides align to TRBD2. V was clipped by 5 bases and J by 4 bases; unmatched bases: 8. The CDR3 sequence is 17 residues long. Germline-derived CDR1 and CDR2 are SGHTA and FQGNSA. The CDR3 spells CASSTGLAGGIADTQYF. The DNA for the CDR3 is TGTGCCAGCAGCACTGGACTAGCGGGGGGTATCGCAGATACGCAGTATTTT.

The rearrangement joins TRBV29-1 to TRBJ2-7; the match to TRBD2 covers 11 bases. With 6 bases clipped from V and 3 bases from J, the junction kept 7 bases outside the gene matches. The CDR3 spans 14 residues. In germline, CDR1 is SQVTM, CDR2 ANQGSEA. In DNA form, the CDR3 reads TGCAGCGTAGCTACTAGCGGGGGAGACTACGAGCAGTACTTC. Its translation is CSVATSGGDYEQYF.

This clonotype was counted a few times. The V and J genes are TRBV2 and TRBJ1-2; D not certain. CDR1 and CDR2 (germline): SNHLY, FYNNEI. Trimming shortened V by 6 bases and J by 3 bases, and 8 bases separated the two germline ends. The CDR3 loop spans 12 amino acids. The CDR3 region is CASRTLDYGYTF. As DNA, the CDR3 is TGTGCCAGCAGAACACTGGACTATGGCTACACCTTC.

This clonotype has ten or more counts. The V call is TRBV12-3 or TRBV12-4, the J call TRBJ2-7; D perhaps matches TRBD2 (6 bases). The CDR3 is 13 residues long. V lost 3 bases and J lost 2, with 8 bases in between. The CDR3 nucleotides are TGTGCCAGCAGTTTGGGACTGACCTACGAGCAGTACTTC. Protein sequence: CASSLGLTYEQYF.

This chain uses TRBV29-1 with TRBJ1-1, with 7 bases identical to TRBD1. With V trimmed by 0 bases and J by 7 bases, 11 bases remained unmatched. The germline V gene encodes CDR1 SQVTM and CDR2 ANQGSEA. The CDR3 totals 15 residues. CDR3 loop: CSVEDEGRGVIEAFF. The DNA of the CDR3 is TGCAGCGTTGAAGATGAGGGCAGGGGGGTAATTGAAGCTTTCTTT.

The chain links TRBV7-3 to TRBJ2-7, with D possibly TRBD1 on 6 matching bases. V was trimmed by 6 bases and J by 5 bases, leaving 17 bases between them. The germline CDR1 and CDR2 sequences are SGHTA and FQGTGA. CDR3 length: 14 amino acids. This CDR3 reads CASSLRGIPNEQYF. CDR3 DNA sequence: TGTGCCAGCAGTCTGAGGGGGATCCCCAACGAGCAGTACTTC.

The chain joins TRBV28 to TRBJ2-1; D call uncertain. Per the germline V gene, CDR1 is MDHEN and CDR2 is SYDVKM. With 6 bases removed from V and 5 bases from J, the gap between germline ends came to 11 bases. This CDR3 contains 13 residues. CDR3 nucleotide sequence: TGTGCCAGCAGGGCAGGCGGACACAATGAGCAGTTCTTC. This encodes CASRAGGHNEQFF.

The table lists this clonotype with a few counts. The J gene is TRBJ1-1, the V gene TRBV6-2 or TRBV6-3; D possibly corresponds to TRBD1 (5 bases). The germline V gene has CDR1 MNHEY and CDR2 SVGEGT. V lost 2 bases and J lost 1, with 8 bases in between. The CDR3 contains 14 residues. This CDR3 is CASSYTTGNTEAFF. As DNA, the CDR3 is TGTGCCAGCAGTTACACAACAGGGAACACTGAAGCTTTCTTT.

The chain combines TRBV18 with TRBJ2-7; D call uncertain. CDR3 length: 14 amino acids. Trimming removed 0 bases from V and 0 bases from J, with 6 bases in between. CDR1 and CDR2 (germline): KGHSH, LQKENI. The CDR3 protein is CASSPPWDSYEQYF. CDR3 DNA: TGTGCCAGCTCACCACCTTGGGACTCCTACGAGCAGTACTTC.

The genes are TRBV10-3 and TRBJ2-1; 15 bases are a match to TRBD2. V was clipped by 10 bases and J by 10 bases; unmatched bases: 17. CDR3 length equals 17 residues. CDR1 and CDR2 from the germline V gene are ENHRY and SYGVKD. The CDR3, as DNA: TGTGCCACCATGGGGACTAGCGGGGGGCGAGGATTTGAGGAGCAGTTCTTC. Its translation is CATMGTSGGRGFEEQFF.

The V call is TRBV7-2, the J call TRBJ2-5; 11 bases agree with TRBD2. Germline CDR1 is SGHTA and CDR2 is FQGNSA. This CDR3 is 16 amino acids long. The trim removed 5 bases at V and 10 bases at J, leaving 15 bases unmatched. This CDR3 reads CASSIGTSGPPLGQYF. Written as DNA, the CDR3 is TGTGCCAGCAGCATAGGGACTAGCGGACCCCCTTTAGGCCAGTACTTC.

This clonotype has a count of ten or more. This chain uses TRBV2 with TRBJ2-2; no reliable D call. The CDR3 is 13 residues long. Deletions cut 5 bases from V and 5 bases from J, with 9 bases between. Per the germline V gene, CDR1 is SNHLY and CDR2 is FYNNEI. The CDR3 sequence is CASSLHRTGELFF. CDR3 nucleotides: TGTGCCAGCAGTCTTCACAGAACCGGGGAGCTGTTTTTT. The entire variable domain, with the rest obtained from reference TRBV2 and TRBJ2-2, is as follows: EPEVTQTPSHQVTQMGQEVILRCVPISNHLYFYWYRQILGQKVEFLVSFYNNEISEKSEIFDDQFSVERPDGSNFTLKIRSTKLEDSAMYFCASSLHRTGELFFGEGSRLTVL.

This clonotype was recorded once. V gene TRBV18 combines with J gene TRBJ2-5; 7 bases agree with TRBD2. The V gene end was trimmed by 3 bases and the J gene end by 5 bases; junction bases not matched to a gene: 6. Germline V gene sequence: CDR1 KGHSH, CDR2 LQKENI. The CDR3 is 14 residues long. Here the CDR3 DNA reads TGTGCCAGCTCACCGATTACTAGCGCCGAGACCCAGTACTTC. As protein: CASSPITSAETQYF.

This clonotype was found a few times. The V and J genes are TRBV10-2 and TRBJ1-1; D is possibly TRBD1 (6 bases). CDR1 and CDR2 from the germline V gene are WSHSY and SAAADI. V was shortened by 10 bases and J by 0 bases, with 9 bases between the two germline ends. CDR3 length: 12 amino acids. The CDR3 sequence: CATRDMNTEAFF. The CDR3, as DNA: TGCGCCACTAGGGACATGAACACTGAAGCTTTCTTT.

The V and J genes are TRBV28 and TRBJ2-1, with 8 bases fitting TRBD2. The ends lost 2 bases at V and 1 base at J; junction bases unmatched: 4. CDR1 is MDHEN, CDR2 SYDVKM, per germline. CDR3 length equals 16 residues. CDR3 nucleotide sequence: TGTGCCAGCAGTTTACCCATAGCGGGGTCCTACAATGAGCAGTTCTTC. The encoded protein is CASSLPIAGSYNEQFF.

V is TRBV3-1 and J is TRBJ2-7; D gene unclear. The CDR3 runs 13 residues. Germline V gives CDR1 LGHDT, CDR2 YNNKEL (reference sequence). The ends were cut back, 6 bases at V and 2 bases at J, with 11 bases in the middle. The CDR3 DNA is TGTGCCAGCAGTTCCCGGTCTCCCTACGAGCAGTACTTC. Encoded protein: CASSSRSPYEQYF.

The chain combines TRBV7-8 with TRBJ1-2; D may be TRBD1 (5 bases). This CDR3 region has 15 residues. V lost 5 bases and J 4 bases, leaving 17 bases between the germline ends. CDR1 and CDR2 from the germline V gene are SGHVS and FQNEAQ. CDR3 protein: CASSPPQGLAYGYTF. The CDR3 coding sequence is TGTGCCAGCAGCCCACCCCAGGGTTTGGCCTATGGCTACACCTTC.

The chain employs TRBV7-9 and TRBJ1-2, with D possibly matching TRBD1 (5 bases). The V end was cut by 5 bases, the J end by 8 bases, with 18 bases between. CDR3 length equals 14 residues. Germline V gives CDR1 SEHNR, CDR2 FQNEAQ (reference sequence). CDR3: CASSVQEESAGYTF. Here the CDR3 DNA reads TGTGCCAGCAGCGTACAGGAGGAATCGGCGGGCTACACCTTC. The entire variable domain, with the rest obtained from reference TRBV7-9 and TRBJ1-2, is as follows: DTGVSQNPRHKITKRGQNVTFRCDPISEHNRLYWYRQTLGQGPEFLTYFQNEAQLEKSRLLSDRFSAERPKGSFSTLEIQRTEQGDSAMYLCASSVQEESAGYTFGSGTRLTVV.

The V call is TRBV2, the J call TRBJ2-1; 9 bases are a match to TRBD2. Germline V gene sequence: CDR1 SNHLY, CDR2 FYNNEI. CDR3 length: 13 amino acids. With 8 bases clipped from V and 2 bases from J, the junction kept 1 base outside the gene matches. CDR3 sequence reads: CASRGGAYNEQFF. Written as DNA, the CDR3 is TGTGCCAGCCGCGGGGGGGCCTACAATGAGCAGTTCTTC.

This chain links TRBV5-4 with TRBJ2-5; D may match TRBD1 or TRBD2 (5 bases each). V was cut by 4 bases and J by 3 bases, with 10 bases left in between. The CDR3 has 13 residues. The germline V gene has CDR1 SGHNT and CDR2 YYREEE (reference sequence). CDR3 in DNA: TGTGCCAGCAGCGCCGGGGCAGAAGAGACCCAGTACTTC. This encodes CASSAGAEETQYF.

V and J are TRBV6-5 and TRBJ1-5; D remains unclear. The length of the CDR3 is 14 residues. Trimming left V 7 bases short and J 0 bases short, with 10 bases between. In germline, CDR1 is MNHEY, CDR2 SVGAGI. The CDR3: CASNQGNSNQPQHF. In nucleotides, the CDR3 is TGTGCCAGCAATCAAGGGAATAGCAATCAGCCCCAGCATTTT.

The genes are TRBV6-2 or TRBV6-3 and TRBJ1-5, with 9 nucleotides matching TRBD1. CDR3 length: 15 residues. Germline CDR1 is MNHEY and CDR2 is SVGEGT. V lost 5 bases, J lost 2 bases, and 4 bases stayed unmatched. The CDR3 DNA follows: TGTGCCAGCAGTATGGACAGGGGACGCAATCAGCCCCAGCATTTT. Residues: CASSMDRGRNQPQHF.

The rearrangement links TRBV7-2 to TRBJ1-5; no definite D call. Germline V gene lookup returns CDR1 SGHTA and CDR2 FQGNSA. The CDR3 is made up of 15 amino acids. The V end lost 1 base, the J end lost 3 bases, and 10 bases lay between the germline ends. The CDR3 nucleotides are TGTGCCAGCAGCTTAGACGGTACGAACAATCAGCCCCAGCATTTT. Translation gives CASSLDGTNNQPQHF.

This clonotype was observed a handful of times. This chain connects TRBV30 to TRBJ2-7; D gene unclear. V was shortened by 3 bases and J by 5 bases, with 20 bases between the two germline ends. CDR3 length: 15 amino acids. Germline values: CDR1 GTSNPN, CDR2 SVGIG (reference sequence). DNA for the CDR3: TGTGCCTGGAGGAGACGGAACCCCGTCGGCGACGAGCAGTACTTC. Amino acids: CAWRRRNPVGDEQYF.